These 32 T cell receptor beta chains share one sample of origin, sequenced in a study of T-cell reconstitution after alpha-beta-depleted transplantation in children. TCRbeta library construction was performed incorporating unique molecular identifiers. Each CDR3 protein gets one entry after TCRdb re-called the PCR reads with MiXCR. The sample includes over 120,000 distinct CDR3 sequences, roughly 9% of them seen just once. The input for sequencing was PBMCs, mostly from graft donor cells, taken 180 days after TCRalphabeta/CD19-depleted stem cell transplant. These TCRs come from a female patient aged 2-9 years who had a stem cell transplant for congenital amegakaryocytic thrombocytopenia, so the T cells may come from the graft donor.

This clonotype has ten or more counts. The chain links TRBV6-2 or TRBV6-3 to TRBJ2-7, with D uncertain. V was clipped by 0 bases and J by 3 bases, with 3 bases between them. This CDR3 spans 12 amino acids. CDR1 and CDR2 (germline): MNHEY, SVGEGT. As DNA, the CDR3 is TGTGCCAGCAGTTACTCGTTCTACGAGCAGTACTTC. Translated: CASSYSFYEQYF.

The chain carries TRBV20-1 and TRBJ1-1; no clear D gene. Germline V gene lookup returns CDR1 DFQATT and CDR2 SNEGSKA (reference sequence). Trimming removed 8 bases from V and 0 bases from J, with 13 bases in between. CDR3 length: 13 amino acids. CDR3 in amino acids: CSRMGGLNTEAFF. The CDR3 DNA is TGCAGTCGCATGGGAGGTTTGAACACTGAAGCTTTCTTT.

This clonotype was counted a few times. This rearrangement joins TRBV20-1 to TRBJ1-1, with 8 bases that match TRBD1. This CDR3 is 14 amino acids long. The germline V gene has CDR1 DFQATT and CDR2 SNEGSKA (reference sequence). The ends lost 1 base at V and 1 base at J; junction bases unmatched: 2. CDR3 loop: CSARAGGPNTEAFF. The CDR3 bases are TGCAGTGCTAGAGCAGGGGGCCCGAACACTGAAGCTTTCTTT.

This clonotype was picked up many times. The chain links TRBV2 to TRBJ2-7; 7 bases are a match to TRBD1. The CDR3 has 15 residues. Germline V gene data show CDR1 as SNHLY and CDR2 as FYNNEI. Trimming took 3 bases from V and 0 from J; bases not matched to a gene: 5. The CDR3 nucleotides are TGTGCCAGCAGTGATGTGACAGGGTCCTCCTACGAGCAGTACTTC. Translating gives CASSDVTGSSYEQYF.

This chain uses TRBV6-8 with TRBJ2-3; perhaps D is TRBD1 or TRBD2 (5 bases each). Germline CDR1 reads MNHGY; CDR2 reads SAAAGT. The CDR3 length is 13 residues. Trimming shortened V by 9 bases and J by 3 bases, and 13 bases separated the two germline ends. The CDR3 spells CARGEGWTDTQYF. The CDR3, as DNA: TGTGCCAGGGGGGAAGGTTGGACAGATACGCAGTATTTT.

This clonotype was observed at least ten times. This chain connects TRBV5-1 to TRBJ2-1; 7 nucleotides match TRBD2. The CDR3 spans 13 residues. V lost 4 bases to trimming and J lost 9 bases; unmatched junction nucleotides: 7. CDR1 and CDR2 from the germline V gene are SGHRS and YFSETQ. DNA of the CDR3: TGCGCCAGCAGCGTGCGGGAGCTGGGTGAGCAGTTCTTC. Translating it yields CASSVRELGEQFF. Using reference TRBV5-1 and TRBJ2-1 for the parts outside the CDR3, the full variable domain is KAGVTQTPRYLIKTRGQQVTLSCSPISGHRSVSWYQQTPGQGLQFLFEYFSETQRNKGNFPGRFSGRQFSNSRSEMNVSTLELGDSALYLCASSVRELGEQFFGPGTRLTVL.

This clonotype occurred many times. The V call is TRBV4-3, the J call TRBJ2-7; 9 bases align to TRBD2. V dropped 4 bases and J dropped 3; count of bases not matched to a gene: 4. CDR3 size: 14 residues. Germline V CDR1 and CDR2: LGHNA, YSLEER. CDR3 sequence (DNA): TGCGCCAGCAGCCTTGGGACTAGCCGCTACGAGCAGTACTTC. It yields the protein CASSLGTSRYEQYF.

This clonotype was seen ten or more times. The V and J genes are TRBV5-5 and TRBJ1-1, with D possibly matching TRBD1 (5 bases). Germline assignment: CDR1 SGHKS and CDR2 YYEKEE (reference sequence). The V and J ends lost 4 bases and 4 bases respectively, with 11 bases between them. The CDR3 is 13 amino acids. CDR3 residues: CASSIDSGTEAFF. The CDR3 bases are TGTGCCAGCAGCATAGACAGCGGCACTGAAGCTTTCTTT.

The gene calls are TRBV5-1 and TRBJ2-3; possible D gene TRBD1, 5 bases. The CDR3 loop spans 15 amino acids. CDR1 SGHRS and CDR2 YFSETQ come from the germline V gene. The V and J ends lost 4 bases and 4 bases respectively, with 16 bases between them. The CDR3 coding sequence is TGCGCCAGCAGCACGGACCAGGGTACGGCAGATACGCAGTATTTT. Translated, it gives CASSTDQGTADTQYF.

At least ten counts were recorded for this clonotype. The junction shows a germline mismatch at one end, possibly a read error. The genes are TRBV7-8 and TRBJ2-7, with D maybe TRBD1 (6 bases). This CDR3 spans 12 amino acids. The germline CDR1 and CDR2 sequences are SGHVS and FQNEAQ. CDR3 sequence reads: CASSLLGDTGHF. The CDR3 coding sequence is TGTGCCAGCAGCTTATTGGGGGACACTGGGCACTTC. The variable domain in full, with the rest retrieved from reference TRBV7-8 and TRBJ2-7, is GAGVSQSPRYKVAKRGQDVALRCDPISGHVSLFWYQQALGQGPEFLTYFQNEAQLDKSGLPSDRFFAERPEGSVSTLKIQRTQQEDSAVYLCASSLLGDTGHFGPGTRLTVT.

This clonotype was picked up a small number of times. The chain combines TRBV6-5 with TRBJ1-1; a weak D match, TRBD1 (5 bases). The CDR3 has 11 amino acids. Germline V gene sequence: CDR1 MNHEY, CDR2 SVGAGI. The V end lost 6 bases, the J end lost 4 bases, and 6 bases lay between the germline ends. CDR3 protein: CASRDTTEAFF. DNA of the CDR3: TGTGCCAGCAGGGACACCACTGAAGCTTTCTTT.

In this sample, this clonotype turned up many times. DNA of the CDR3: TGTGCCAGCAGTTTGGCGGGCGTCTACCCACAAGAGACCCAGTACTTC. Translation: CASSLAGVYPQETQYF. The V and J genes are TRBV12-3 or TRBV12-4 and TRBJ2-5, with D possibly TRBD2 on 5 matching bases. Trimming shortened V by 3 bases and J by 2 bases, and 16 bases separated the two germline ends. This CDR3 region has 16 residues.

This clonotype has a count of ten or more. The chain couples TRBV10-3 to TRBJ2-1; TRBD1 agrees at 7 bases. The CDR3 consists of 13 residues. Germline-derived CDR1 and CDR2 are ENHRY and SYGVKD. After removal of 8 bases from V and 4 bases from J, the junction contained 5 bases not matched to a gene. DNA for the CDR3: TGTGCCATCGCGGCAGGGGGATACAATGAGCAGTTCTTC. It codes for CAIAAGGYNEQFF.

The genes are TRBV20-1 and TRBJ2-1, with 12 bases matching TRBD2. The germline V gene has CDR1 DFQATT and CDR2 SNEGSKA (reference sequence). V lost 1 base and J lost 9; bases outside the gene matches: 7. CDR3 length equals 15 residues. CDR3 nucleotides: TGCAGTGCTAGAGGGGAGACTAGCGGGAGTGGTGAGCAGTTCTTC. It encodes CSARGETSGSGEQFF.

Comment on this clonotype: A much larger clone lies one base from this, so it may be a read error. The chain combines TRBV11-3 with TRBJ2-5; D is possibly TRBD2 (5 bases). This CDR3 is 13 amino acids long. Germline CDR1 SGHNT, CDR2 YENEEA. V was trimmed by 5 bases and J by 4 bases, leaving 11 bases between them. Written as DNA, the CDR3 is TGTGCCAGCAGCGCGCCTGCGGGAGAGACCCAGTACTTC. Amino acid sequence: CASSAPAGETQYF.

This clonotype was detected many times. V usage is TRBV4-2 and J usage is TRBJ2-7, with D possibly matching TRBD2 (6 bases). Germline lookup yields CDR1 LGHNA and CDR2 YNFKEQ. This CDR3 has 13 residues. Deletions cut 0 bases from V and 6 bases from J, with 9 bases between. For the CDR3, the DNA is TGTGCCAGCAGCCAAGACCCCGGGGGCGAGCAGTACTTC. Protein: CASSQDPGGEQYF.

This clonotype has ten or more counts. The chain joins TRBV29-1 to TRBJ1-1; 9 bases match TRBD1. The V segment lost 6 bases and the J segment 1 base; nucleotides outside the gene matches: 0. There are 12 residues in the CDR3. Germline V gene sequence: CDR1 SQVTM, CDR2 ANQGSEA. The CDR3 loop reads CSVGQGNTEAFF. Here the CDR3 DNA reads TGCAGCGTGGGACAGGGGAACACTGAAGCTTTCTTT.

The genes are TRBV28 and TRBJ1-6; D not resolved. V was shortened by 5 bases and J by 9 bases, with 8 bases between the two germline ends. This CDR3 spans 12 amino acids. Looked up from germline, CDR1 is MDHEN and CDR2 is SYDVKM. CDR3 sequence (DNA): TGTGCCAGCAGTCCCGGGCTTTCACCCCTCCACTTT. Amino acid sequence: CASSPGLSPLHF.

This clonotype has at least ten counts. The chain links TRBV28 to TRBJ2-7; the match to TRBD1 covers 9 bases. CDR1 is MDHEN and CDR2 is SYDVKM in the germline V gene. The CDR3 is 15 residues long. V trimming: 6 bases; J trimming: 1 base; junction bases outside the gene matches: 7. CDR3 DNA: TGTGCCAGCAGGTCGCCGGGACAGGGATCCTACGAGCAGTACTTC. Protein: CASRSPGQGSYEQYF.

This clonotype was seen many times. The rearrangement links TRBV12-3 or TRBV12-4 to TRBJ2-5; the D gene is possibly TRBD1 (6 bases). CDR3 length: 13 amino acids. V shed 6 bases and J shed 5 bases, with 13 bases lying between them. In DNA form, the CDR3 reads TGTGCCAGCAGGACACAGGGATCGGAGACCCAGTACTTC. Translating gives CASRTQGSETQYF.

The chain carries TRBV18 and TRBJ2-1; 8 bases fit TRBD1. CDR1 and CDR2 (germline): KGHSH, LQKENI. The CDR3 is 15 amino acids. Trimming took 3 bases from V and 3 from J; bases not matched to a gene: 4. In DNA, the CDR3 is TGTGCCAGCTCACCCCGGACAGGGTACTACAATGAGCAGTTCTTC. Translating it yields CASSPRTGYYNEQFF.

The sample holds many counts of this clonotype. The chain joins TRBV20-1 to TRBJ2-5, with 7 bases identical to TRBD2. Losses at the gene ends were 1 base for V and 1 base for J; bases not matched to a gene: 3. Germline-derived CDR1 and CDR2 are DFQATT and SNEGSKA (reference sequence). There are 14 residues in the CDR3. The CDR3 DNA is TGCAGTGCTAGAGGGGGACTACTCCAAGAGACCCAGTACTTC. Translated, it gives CSARGGLLQETQYF.

The rearrangement joins TRBV28 to TRBJ1-2; weak D call: TRBD1 (6 bases). This CDR3 contains 13 residues. Germline V gene lookup returns CDR1 MDHEN and CDR2 SYDVKM. Trimming took 3 bases from V and 8 from J, leaving 13 bases between them. The CDR3 DNA follows: TGTGCCAGCAGTTTTCTGGGACAAAGGGGCTACACCTTC. Translated: CASSFLGQRGYTF.

This clonotype showed up many times. The J gene is TRBJ2-3, the V gene TRBV11-3; 8 bases are shared with TRBD2. After removal of 2 bases from V and 2 bases from J, the junction contained 3 bases not matched to a gene. The CDR3 is 15 residues long. The germline V gene has CDR1 SGHNT and CDR2 YENEEA. The CDR3 is CASSLQGLVTDTQYF. CDR3 DNA sequence: TGTGCCAGCAGCTTACAGGGACTAGTCACAGATACGCAGTATTTT.

This clonotype was counted at least ten times. The junction shows a germline mismatch at one end, possibly a read error. The J gene is TRBJ1-1, the V gene TRBV5-6; 10 bases match TRBD1. CDR1 and CDR2 from the germline V gene are SGHDT and YYEEEE. CDR3 length: 18 residues. The CDR3 here is CASSPPHSGTGVNTEAFF. The CDR3 DNA reads as TGTGCCAGCAGCCCGCCGCACTCCGGGACAGGGGTGAATACTGAAGCTTTCTTT.

The chain has TRBV7-6 and TRBJ2-1; 9 positions match TRBD2. V was pared by 6 bases and J by 7 bases, with 4 bases of the junction left unmatched. This CDR3 is built from 13 residues. The V gene's germline CDR1 is SGHVS and CDR2 FNYEAQ. The CDR3 DNA sequence: TGTGCCAGCAGTTTGGGACTAGCAAATGAGCAGTTCTTC. It yields the protein CASSLGLANEQFF.

The J gene is TRBJ2-3, the V gene TRBV7-3, with 14 nucleotides matching TRBD2. The J segment lost 4 bases and the V segment lost 1 base, leaving 4 bases of the junction unmatched. Germline V gene data show CDR1 as SGHTA and CDR2 as FQGTGA. The CDR3 covers 17 residues. Written as DNA, the CDR3 is TGTGCCAGCAGCTTAAAAGGACTAGCGGGAGGTGCAGATACGCAGTATTTT. It yields the protein CASSLKGLAGGADTQYF. Complete variable domain (other parts from reference TRBV7-3 and TRBJ2-3): GAGVSQTPSNKVTEKGKYVELRCDPISGHTALYWYRQSLGQGPEFLIYFQGTGAADDSGLPNDRFFAVRPEGSVSTLKIQRTERGDSAVYLCASSLKGLAGGADTQYFGPGTRLTVL.

This clonotype has a count of ten or more. This rearrangement joins TRBV3-1 to TRBJ1-4; 10 bases agree with TRBD1. Germline V gene data show CDR1 as LGHDT and CDR2 as YNNKEL (reference sequence). This CDR3 contains 14 residues. The J segment lost 16 bases and the V segment lost 4 bases, leaving 12 bases of the junction unmatched. CDR3: CASSRGQGVGSRFF. CDR3 in DNA: TGTGCCAGCAGCCGAGGACAGGGGGTAGGGAGTCGGTTTTTT.

This chain links TRBV5-2 with TRBJ2-7; the table's D gene call, TRBD1, was not cross checked with the DNA. TRBV5-2 is annotated as a pseudogene. The CDR3 is 13 residues long. CDR3 sequence reads: CATDARASYEQYF. The CDR3 nucleotides are TGTGCCACCGACGCCAGGGCCTCCTACGAGCAGTACTTC.

This clonotype was detected many times. V and J are TRBV28 and TRBJ1-4, with 8 bases identical to TRBD1. This CDR3 is 12 amino acids long. V was clipped by 6 bases and J by 8 bases; unmatched bases: 2. Germline CDR1 and CDR2: MDHEN and SYDVKM. The CDR3 spells CASRQGGEKLFF. The CDR3 nucleotides are TGTGCCAGCAGACAGGGGGGGGAAAAACTGTTTTTT.

This clonotype appeared many times. The chain joins TRBV5-1 to TRBJ2-3; no definite D call. The V end lost 2 bases, the J end lost 3 bases, and 10 bases lay between the germline ends. The CDR3 is 14 amino acids. Germline assignment: CDR1 SGHRS and CDR2 YFSETQ. The CDR3 region is CASSFDGRTDTQYF. The CDR3 DNA follows: TGCGCCAGCAGCTTCGATGGAAGAACAGATACGCAGTATTTT.

A few counts support this clonotype. CDR3: CASSTRQGIGELFF. The CDR3 nucleotides read TGTGCCAGCAGCACAAGACAGGGTATCGGGGAGCTGTTTTTT. The chain couples TRBV11-2 to TRBJ2-2; 7 nucleotides line up with TRBD1. The CDR3 is made up of 14 amino acids. V trimming: 5 bases; J trimming: 7 bases; junction bases outside the gene matches: 7. Germline CDR1 reads SGHAT; CDR2 reads FQNNGV.